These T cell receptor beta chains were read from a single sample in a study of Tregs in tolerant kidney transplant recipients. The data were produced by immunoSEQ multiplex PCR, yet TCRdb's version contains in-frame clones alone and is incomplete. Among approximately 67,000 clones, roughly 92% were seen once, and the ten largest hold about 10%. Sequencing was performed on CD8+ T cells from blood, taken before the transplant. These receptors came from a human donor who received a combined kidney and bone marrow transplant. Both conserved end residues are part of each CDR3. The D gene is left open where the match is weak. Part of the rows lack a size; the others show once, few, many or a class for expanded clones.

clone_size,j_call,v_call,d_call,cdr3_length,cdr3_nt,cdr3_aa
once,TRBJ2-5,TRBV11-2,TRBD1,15,TGTGCCAGCAGCTTAGTTCTGGACAGGGGGGAGACCCAGTACTTC,CASSLVLDRGETQYF
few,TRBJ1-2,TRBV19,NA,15,TGTGCCAGTAGTATTGGTACTCGGGGGGCTTTTGGCTACACCTTC,CASSIGTRGAFGYTF
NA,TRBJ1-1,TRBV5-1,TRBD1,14,TGCGCCAGCAGCTCCGGACAGGCAGGCACTGAAGCTTTCTTT,CASSSGQAGTEAFF
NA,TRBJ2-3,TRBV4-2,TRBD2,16,TGTGCCAGCAGCCAAGAGACTAGCGGGGGGGCAGATACGCAGTATTTT,CASSQETSGGADTQYF
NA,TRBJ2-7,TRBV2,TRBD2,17,TGTGCCAGCGGTCCTAGCGGAATTGGACTCATCTCCTACGAGCAGTACTTC,CASGPSGIGLISYEQYF
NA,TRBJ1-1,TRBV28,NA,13,TGTGCCAGCAGTTTACGGGGGAACACTGAAGCTTTCTTT,CASSLRGNTEAFF
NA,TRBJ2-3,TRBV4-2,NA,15,TGTGCCAGCAGCCAAGATCCGGGAGTAGCAGATACGCAGTATTTT,CASSQDPGVADTQYF
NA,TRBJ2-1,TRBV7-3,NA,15,TGTGCCAGCAGCTTAAGAGGGGGACGGGACAATGAGCAGTTCTTC,CASSLRGGRDNEQFF
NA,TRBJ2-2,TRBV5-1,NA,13,TGCGCCAGCAGCTTGGGCAGCACCGGGGAGCTGTTTTTT,CASSLGSTGELFF
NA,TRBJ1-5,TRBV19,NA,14,TGTGCCAGTAGTCCGGGAAATAGCAATCAGCCCCAGCATTTT,CASSPGNSNQPQHF
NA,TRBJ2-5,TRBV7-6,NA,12,TGTGCCAGCAGCTTCGACCAAGAGACCCAGTACTTC,CASSFDQETQYF
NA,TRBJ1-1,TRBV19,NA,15,TGTGCCAGTAGTTCAGAGACAGGTTTGAACACTGAAGCTTTCTTT,CASSSETGLNTEAFF
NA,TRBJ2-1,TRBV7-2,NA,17,TGTGCCAGCAGCTTAGTCGCCAGGCGTTCTGTTGGCAATGAGCAGTTCTTC,CASSLVARRSVGNEQFF
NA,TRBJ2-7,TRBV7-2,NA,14,TGTGCCAGCAGCTTAGGTCCTTTTTCCTACGAGCAGTACTTC,CASSLGPFSYEQYF
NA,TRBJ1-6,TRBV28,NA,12,TGTGCCACTGGGTGGGCGAGTTCACCCCTCCACTTT,CATGWASSPLHF
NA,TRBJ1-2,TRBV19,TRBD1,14,TGTGCCAGTAATCTGGGACAGGTCGGCTATGGCTACACCTTC,CASNLGQVGYGYTF
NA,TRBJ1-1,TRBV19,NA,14,TGTGCCAGTAGTGCAACGGTAGGGAGTTACGAAGCTTTCTTT,CASSATVGSYEAFF
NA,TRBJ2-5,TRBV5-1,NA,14,TGCGCCAGCAGCTTGGACCGTCAGCAAGAGACCCAGTACTTC,CASSLDRQQETQYF
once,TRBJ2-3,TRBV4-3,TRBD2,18,TGCGCCAGCAGCCGAAAGGGGCGCGGGGGAACTAGCACAGATACGCAGTATTTT,CASSRKGRGGTSTDTQYF
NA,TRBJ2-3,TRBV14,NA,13,TGTGCCAGCAGCCAAGGCGGCGCAGATACGCAGTATTTT,CASSQGGADTQYF
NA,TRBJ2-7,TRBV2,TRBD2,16,TGTGCCAGCAGTGATCTAGCGGGGGGCTATTCCTACGAGCAGTACTTC,CASSDLAGGYSYEQYF
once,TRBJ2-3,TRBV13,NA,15,TGTGCCAGCAGCCCCGGTGGTACCCGCACAGATACGCAGTATTTT,CASSPGGTRTDTQYF
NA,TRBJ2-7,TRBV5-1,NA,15,TGCGCCAGCAGCTTAGAGGCCGCGGGCCCCTACGAGCAGTACTTC,CASSLEAAGPYEQYF
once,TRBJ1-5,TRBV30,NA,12,TGTGCCTGGAGTGTACTCAATCAGCCCCAGCATTTT,CAWSVLNQPQHF
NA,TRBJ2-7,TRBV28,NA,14,TGTGCCAGCAGTTCCTACAGGGTTACCTACGAGCAGTACTTC,CASSSYRVTYEQYF
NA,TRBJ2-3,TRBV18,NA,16,TGTGCCAGCTCACCAGGAGCGGCGGAAAGCACAGATACGCAGTATTTT,CASSPGAAESTDTQYF
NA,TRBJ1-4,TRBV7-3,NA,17,TGTGCCAGCAGCTTAAATGGCTTTGGGAGGAGGAGTGAAAAACTGTTTTTT,CASSLNGFGRRSEKLFF
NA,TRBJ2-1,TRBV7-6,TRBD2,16,TGTGCCAGCAGCTTAGCTCTAGCGGCTACCTACAATGAGCAGTTCTTC,CASSLALAATYNEQFF
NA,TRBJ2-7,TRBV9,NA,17,TGTGCCAGCAGCGTATCTGGAGGGGGGGGTCAGTGGGACGAGCAGTACTTC,CASSVSGGGGQWDEQYF
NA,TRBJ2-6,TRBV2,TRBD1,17,TGTGCCAGCATTTACGGGACAGCCTACTCTGGGGCCAACGTCCTGACTTTC,CASIYGTAYSGANVLTF
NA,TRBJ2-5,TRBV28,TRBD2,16,TGTGCCAGCAGTTCTCCTAGCGGGGGGGGATTGGAGACCCAGTACTTC,CASSSPSGGGLETQYF
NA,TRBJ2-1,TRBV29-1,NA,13,TGCAGCGTTGTTGGCAGCGGTTACAATGAGCAGTTCTTC,CSVVGSGYNEQFF
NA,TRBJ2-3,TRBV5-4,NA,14,TGTGCCAGCACCGCAGTCGGACTCACAGATACGCAGTATTTT,CASTAVGLTDTQYF
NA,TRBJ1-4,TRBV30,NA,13,TGTGCCTGGAGCTCACCGGGGTCGGAAAAACTGTTTTTT,CAWSSPGSEKLFF
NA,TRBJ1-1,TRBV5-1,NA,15,TGCGCCAGCAGCCCCGAGGGAACCGGCAGGACTGAAGCTTTCTTT,CASSPEGTGRTEAFF
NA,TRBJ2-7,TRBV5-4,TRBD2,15,TGTGCCAGCAGCTTGATACTAGCGGGAGGATACGAGCAGTACTTC,CASSLILAGGYEQYF
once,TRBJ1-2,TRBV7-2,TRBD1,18,TGTGCCAGCAGCTCGCGAGGTTTGGACAGGGCAGGGAGGGATGGCTACACCTTC,CASSSRGLDRAGRDGYTF
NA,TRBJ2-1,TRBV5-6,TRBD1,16,TGTGCCAGCAGCTTTCCCTCGGGACAGACGTACAATGAGCAGTTCTTC,CASSFPSGQTYNEQFF
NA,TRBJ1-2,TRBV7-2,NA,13,TGTGCCAGCAGGCGCCAGGGGCGCTATGGCTACACCTTC,CASRRQGRYGYTF
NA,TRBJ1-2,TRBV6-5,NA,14,TGTGCCAGCAGTTACTCGGAGGGTCCCGGTGGCTACACCTTC,CASSYSEGPGGYTF
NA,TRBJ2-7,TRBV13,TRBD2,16,TGTGCCAGCAGCAGGGAGACGGGAGGGCCCTTAGACGAGCAGTACTTC,CASSRETGGPLDEQYF
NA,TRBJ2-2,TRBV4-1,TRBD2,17,TGCGCCAGCAGCCCTCGGACTAGCGGGAGTGGAACCGGGGAGCTGTTTTTT,CASSPRTSGSGTGELFF
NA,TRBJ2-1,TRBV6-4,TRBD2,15,TGTGCCAGCAGTGACCGACTAGCGGGAGGGGATGAGCAGTTCTTC,CASSDRLAGGDEQFF
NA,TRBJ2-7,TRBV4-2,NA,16,TGTGCCAGCAGCCCCGAAGCCCAGGACAACTCCTACGAGCAGTACTTC,CASSPEAQDNSYEQYF
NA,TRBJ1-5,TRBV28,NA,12,TGTGCCAGCAGTTGGGAGAATCAGCCCCAGCATTTT,CASSWENQPQHF
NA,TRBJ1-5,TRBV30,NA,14,TGTGCCTGGATGACGGGGGTGGGCAATCAGCCCCAGCATTTT,CAWMTGVGNQPQHF
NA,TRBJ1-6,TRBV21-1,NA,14,TGTGCCAGCAGCATCCGGGACAATAATTCACCCCTCCACTTT,CASSIRDNNSPLHF
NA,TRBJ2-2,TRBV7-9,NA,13,TGTGCCAGCAGCTTATCACTAACCGGGGAGCTGTTTTTT,CASSLSLTGELFF
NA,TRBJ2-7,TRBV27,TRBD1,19,TGTGCCAGCTGCTCCATTCACTCCAACACAGGGGGCAACGTTCAGGAGCAGTACTTC,CASCSIHSNTGGNVQEQYF
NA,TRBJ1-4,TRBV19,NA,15,TGTGCCAGTAGTCCGGCCCACAGCATCTCTGAAAAACTGTTTTTT,CASSPAHSISEKLFF
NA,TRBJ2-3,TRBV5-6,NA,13,TGTGCCAGCAGCTTGCTGACACCAGATACGCAGTATTTT,CASSLLTPDTQYF
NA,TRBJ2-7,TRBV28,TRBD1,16,TGTGCCAGCAGTTCCGTACAGGGACAGGGAGAGGGGGCCATCCATTTC,CASSSVQGQGEGAIHF
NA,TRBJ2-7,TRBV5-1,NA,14,TGCGCCAGCAGCCTATCTGACAGCTCCTACGAGCAGTACTTC,CASSLSDSSYEQYF
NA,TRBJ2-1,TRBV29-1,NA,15,TGCAGCGTTGAAGATCTATTTAGGGGGAGCGATGAGCAGTTCTTC,CSVEDLFRGSDEQFF
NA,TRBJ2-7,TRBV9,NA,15,TGTGCCAGCAGCGTAGTCCCCGGGAACTACTACGAGCAGTACTTC,CASSVVPGNYYEQYF